These T cell receptor beta chains were read from a single sample in a study of T-cell reconstitution after alpha-beta-depleted transplantation in children. TCRdb ran MiXCR on the PCR reads and lists one entry per CDR3 protein. This sample has 450,000 to 700,000 distinct CDR3 sequences, with 27% found just once. Sequencing used PBMCs, obtained before TCRalphabeta/CD19-depleted stem cell transplant. These receptor sequences come from a boy under two years old with Wiskott-Aldrich syndrome, due to receive a stem cell transplant. The CDR3 runs from the conserved cysteine through the conserved F or W. The D gene is left open where the match is weak. The size of a clone is reported for some rows only, either as once, few or many, or as a class for expanded clones.

CDR3 DNA	CDR3 protein	V gene	clone size	J gene	D gene
TGTGCCAGCAGCTTAGCCGGACCAGAAGCTTTCTTT	CASSLAGPEAFF	TRBV7-9	few	TRBJ1-1	NA
TGCGCCAGCAGCTTGTCTTTGTCCGGGGGTTACAATGAGCAGTTCTTC	CASSLSLSGGYNEQFF	TRBV5-1	NA	TRBJ2-1	NA
TGCGCCAGCAGCTCGACCGGGACTCTTTATGAGCAGTTCTTC	CASSSTGTLYEQFF	TRBV5-1	few	TRBJ2-1	NA
TGTGCCAGCAGCCACAAATTACCGGGACAGGGCGACGAGCAGTACTTC	CASSHKLPGQGDEQYF	TRBV3-1	few	TRBJ2-7	TRBD1
TGCGCCAGCAGCCTCAAACAGGGGGGCTATGGCTACACCTTC	CASSLKQGGYGYTF	TRBV5-1	few	TRBJ1-2	TRBD1
TGCGCCAGCAGCGAACCCCGGCAGGCAGATACGCAGTATTTT	CASSEPRQADTQYF	TRBV5-1	NA	TRBJ2-3	NA
TGCGCCAGCAGAAGCCCAGGGACGAGAAACACCATATATTTT	CASRSPGTRNTIYF	TRBV5-1	NA	TRBJ1-3	NA
TGCGCCAGCAGAGAAGCGGGAGGGCCCTACGAGCAGTACTTC	CASREAGGPYEQYF	TRBV5-1	few	TRBJ2-7	TRBD2
TGTGCCAGCAGCTTGGGGAGACAACATCAGCCCCAGCATTTT	CASSLGRQHQPQHF	TRBV5-5	NA	TRBJ1-5	NA
TGTGCCAGCAGTTTTTACGGAGGGACAGGGCGCTCCTACGAGCAGTACTTC	CASSFYGGTGRSYEQYF	TRBV27	NA	TRBJ2-7	TRBD1
TGTGCCACCAGCAGGGACAACTACGACACTGAAGCTTTCTTT	CATSRDNYDTEAFF	TRBV15	few	TRBJ1-1	NA
TGCGCCAGCAGCCGAGACCAGGGGTTCGATGGCTACACCTTC	CASSRDQGFDGYTF	TRBV4-1	NA	TRBJ1-2	NA
TGCAGTGCTAGAGATCGGACACCGAACACTGAAGCTTTCTTT	CSARDRTPNTEAFF	TRBV20-1	NA	TRBJ1-1	NA
TGCAGCGCTTCTCCCGGGACGCTCACCGGGGAGCTGTTTTTT	CSASPGTLTGELFF	TRBV29-1	many	TRBJ2-2	NA
TGTGCCAGCAGTTCCTTATACGGGCAGGGGAATGAAAAACTGTTTTTT	CASSSLYGQGNEKLFF	TRBV28	NA	TRBJ1-4	NA
TGCAGCGTACCCGGACAGGGGTTAACCGGGGAGCTGTTTTTT	CSVPGQGLTGELFF	TRBV29-1	NA	TRBJ2-2	TRBD1
TGTGCCAGCAACCTAGGGACTAGCGGGAGCAATGAGCAGTTCTTC	CASNLGTSGSNEQFF	TRBV4-2	few	TRBJ2-1	TRBD2
TGTGCCAGCAGTTACTCCCCGGTTACGGCCCTCCACTTT	CASSYSPVTALHF	TRBV6-5	few	TRBJ1-6	NA
TGCAGTGCTAGAGAACGACAGAGACACAATGAGCAGTTCTTC	CSARERQRHNEQFF	TRBV20-1	NA	TRBJ2-1	NA
TGTGCCAGCAGGGTCCGAAATAGGGGTTCCACTGAAGCTTTCTTT	CASRVRNRGSTEAFF	TRBV6-1	NA	TRBJ1-1	NA
TGCGCCAGCAGCCAAGCGGCGGGGGTTGACTACGAGCAGTACTTC	CASSQAAGVDYEQYF	TRBV5-1	NA	TRBJ2-7	TRBD2
TGTGCCAGCAGGCCAAGCGGGATACAGCGGTTGAACACTGAAGCTTTCTTT	CASRPSGIQRLNTEAFF	TRBV14	NA	TRBJ1-1	NA
TGCAGTGCCACACTAGCGGGAGGGCGAAATGAGCAGTTCTTC	CSATLAGGRNEQFF	TRBV20-1	NA	TRBJ2-1	TRBD2
TGTGCCATCAGTGAGTTCGCAGATACGCAGTATTTT	CAISEFADTQYF	TRBV10-3	few	TRBJ2-3	NA
TGTGCCAGCAGTAAATCCCCGACTAGCTTGGGGCAGTTCTTC	CASSKSPTSLGQFF	TRBV28	NA	TRBJ2-1	TRBD2
TGTGCCAGCAGCTTACGTGGGGCCGGGAACATTCAGTACTTC	CASSLRGAGNIQYF	TRBV7-3	NA	TRBJ2-4	NA
TGCAGTGCTAGGGAGGGGGTTTTTCAGCCCCAGCATTTT	CSAREGVFQPQHF	TRBV20-1	few	TRBJ1-5	NA
TGTGCCAGCAGTTTATTTGGATACAATGAGCAGTTCTTC	CASSLFGYNEQFF	TRBV12-3/TRBV12-4	few	TRBJ2-1	NA
TGCAGTGCTAGGTTCCGGGTGCACGAGCAGTACTTC	CSARFRVHEQYF	TRBV20-1	many	TRBJ2-7	NA
TGTGCCAGCAGCTTAGGGACTCACTACGAGCAGTACTTC	CASSLGTHYEQYF	TRBV7-3	NA	TRBJ2-7	NA
TGCAGCGTCTCCCCGACAGGGACCATCACCGGGGAGCTGTTTTTT	CSVSPTGTITGELFF	TRBV29-1	once	TRBJ2-2	TRBD1
TGTGCCAGCAGCTTAGTTTTGAGGACCTCGAACACCGGGGAGCTGTTTTTT	CASSLVLRTSNTGELFF	TRBV7-6	NA	TRBJ2-2	NA
TGCGCCAGCAGCCTGACAGGCTCAACGGAAAATGAGCAGTTCTTC	CASSLTGSTENEQFF	TRBV5-1	NA	TRBJ2-1	NA
TGTGCCAGCAGTTCTCCGGGGACTAGCGGGATTTACAATGAGCAGTTCTTC	CASSSPGTSGIYNEQFF	TRBV6-2/TRBV6-3	once	TRBJ2-1	TRBD2
TGCAGTGCTTTGACAGGTCTATCGGCTTCCTACAATGAGCAGTTCTTC	CSALTGLSASYNEQFF	TRBV20-1	NA	TRBJ2-1	NA
TGTGCCAGCTCAACTTTCGGGAGTCAGAGAGATACGCAGTATTTT	CASSTFGSQRDTQYF	TRBV18	NA	TRBJ2-3	NA
TGTGCCAGCAGCCGACAGGGGGGCGGGTACGAGCAGTACTTC	CASSRQGGGYEQYF	TRBV5-6	few	TRBJ2-7	TRBD1
TGTGCCAGCAGCCGGACACCGGGACTAGCGGCAGATACGCAGTATTTT	CASSRTPGLAADTQYF	TRBV3-1	few	TRBJ2-3	TRBD2
TGCGCCAGCCGACCCCAGGGGGCTAAGACTGAAGCTTTCTTT	CASRPQGAKTEAFF	TRBV5-1	once	TRBJ1-1	TRBD1
TGCGCCAGCAGTGAGTGGGGGACAGGGAACACCGGGGAGCTGTTTTTT	CASSEWGTGNTGELFF	TRBV10-1	NA	TRBJ2-2	TRBD1
TGTGCCAGCAGTCGCAACAGGGGCGCGGGCTATGGCTACACCTTC	CASSRNRGAGYGYTF	TRBV27	NA	TRBJ1-2	TRBD1
TGCGCCAGCGCTTCTAGCGGGAACTACAATGAGCAGTTCTTC	CASASSGNYNEQFF	TRBV5-1	NA	TRBJ2-1	TRBD2